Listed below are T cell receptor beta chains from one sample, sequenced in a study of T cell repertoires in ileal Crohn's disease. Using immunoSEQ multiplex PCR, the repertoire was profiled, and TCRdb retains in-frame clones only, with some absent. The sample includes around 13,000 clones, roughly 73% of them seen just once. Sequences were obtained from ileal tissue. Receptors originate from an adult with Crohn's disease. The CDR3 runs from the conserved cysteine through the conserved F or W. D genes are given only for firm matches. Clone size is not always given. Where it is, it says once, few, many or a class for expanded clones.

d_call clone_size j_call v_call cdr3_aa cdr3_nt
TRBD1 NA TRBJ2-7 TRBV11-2 CASSKGRTGTYEQYF TGTGCCAGCAGCAAAGGTCGGACAGGGACCTACGAGCAGTACTTC
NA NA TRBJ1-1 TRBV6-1 CASSRQESTEAFF TGTGCCAGCAGTCGACAGGAAAGCACTGAAGCTTTCTTT
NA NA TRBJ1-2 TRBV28 CASSQQTVLGGYTF TGTGCCAGCAGTCAACAGACCGTCCTTGGGGGCTACACCTTC
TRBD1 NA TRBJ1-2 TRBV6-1 CASSATGVDGYTF TGTGCCAGCAGTGCGACAGGGGTAGATGGCTACACCTTC
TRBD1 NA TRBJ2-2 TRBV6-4 CASSGVRGPQGDGELFF TGTGCCAGCAGCGGGGTCAGGGGTCCCCAGGGGGACGGGGAGCTGTTTTTT
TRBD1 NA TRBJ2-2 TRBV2 CASSGTGDTGELFF TGTGCCAGCAGCGGGACAGGGGACACCGGGGAGCTGTTTTTT
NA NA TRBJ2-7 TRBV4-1 CASSRQEASSYEQYF TGCGCCAGCAGCCGTCAGGAGGCTAGCTCCTACGAGCAGTACTTC
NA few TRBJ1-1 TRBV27 CASSSFRGWGTEAFF TGTGCCAGCAGTTCCTTCCGGGGATGGGGCACTGAAGCTTTCTTT
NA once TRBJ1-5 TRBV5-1 CASSLQGQSNQPQHF TGCGCCAGCAGCTTACAAGGCCAGAGCAATCAGCCCCAGCATTTT
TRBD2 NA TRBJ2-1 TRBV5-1 CASSLELAGGEQFF TGCGCCAGCAGCTTGGAACTAGCGGGGGGGGAGCAGTTCTTC
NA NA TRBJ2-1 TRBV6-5 CASRFSSDEQFF TGTGCCAGCAGATTCAGTAGCGATGAGCAGTTCTTC
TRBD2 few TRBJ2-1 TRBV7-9 CASSPTPGAGGDEQFF TGTGCCAGCAGCCCTACCCCCGGAGCGGGAGGAGATGAGCAGTTCTTC
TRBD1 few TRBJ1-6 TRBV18 CASSRDSYIDSPLHF TGTGCCAGCTCACGGGACAGTTATATTGATTCACCCCTCCACTTT
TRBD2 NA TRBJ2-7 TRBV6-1 CASSDLAGEYYEQYF TGTGCCAGCAGTGACCTAGCGGGGGAATACTACGAGCAGTACTTC
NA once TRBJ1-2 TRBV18 CASSQMPGPRSDYGYTF TGTGCCAGCTCACAAATGCCGGGACCACGGTCGGACTATGGCTACACCTTC
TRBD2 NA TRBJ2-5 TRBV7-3 CASSPGSGGLQETQYF TGTGCCAGCAGCCCTGGTAGCGGGGGGCTCCAAGAGACCCAGTACTTC
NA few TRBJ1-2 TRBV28 CASNSGGTYGYTF TGTGCCAGCAACTCGGGAGGGACCTATGGCTACACCTTC
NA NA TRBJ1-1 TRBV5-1 CASSLAGGNTEAFF TGCGCCAGCAGCTTGGCGGGAGGGAACACTGAAGCTTTCTTT
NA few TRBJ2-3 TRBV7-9 CASPPAGGLGDTQYF TGTGCCAGCCCCCCGGCCGGGGGGCTTGGGGATACGCAGTATTTT
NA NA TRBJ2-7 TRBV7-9 CASSSAKGINYEQYF TGTGCCAGCAGCTCCGCCAAAGGGATAAACTACGAGCAGTACTTC
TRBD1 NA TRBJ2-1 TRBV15 CATRDRSYNEQFF TGTGCCACCAGGGACAGGTCATACAATGAGCAGTTCTTC
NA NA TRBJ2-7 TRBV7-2 CASSLAGGPTYEQYF TGTGCCAGCAGCTTAGCGGGGGGGCCCACCTACGAGCAGTACTTC
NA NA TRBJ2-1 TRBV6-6 CASRARVEQFF TGTGCCAGCAGGGCTAGGGTGGAGCAGTTCTTC
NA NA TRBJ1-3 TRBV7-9 CAVQGSSGNTIYF TGTGCCGTACAGGGAAGCTCTGGAAACACCATATATTTT
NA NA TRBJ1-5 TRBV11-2 CASSPGTANQPQHF TGTGCCAGCAGCCCTGGGACCGCCAATCAGCCCCAGCATTTT
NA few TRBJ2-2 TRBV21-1 CASSKAGNTGELFF TGTGCCAGCAGCAAAGCAGGGAACACCGGGGAGCTGTTTTTT
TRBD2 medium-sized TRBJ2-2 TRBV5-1 CASSPGLAPNTGELFF TGCGCCAGCAGCCCCGGACTAGCGCCGAACACCGGGGAGCTGTTTTTT
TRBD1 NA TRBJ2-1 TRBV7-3 CASSWDRNNEQFF TGTGCCAGCAGCTGGGACAGAAACAATGAGCAGTTCTTC
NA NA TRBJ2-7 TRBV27 CASSLRGPPPYEQYF TGTGCCAGCAGTTTACGAGGGCCGCCGCCCTACGAGCAGTACTTC
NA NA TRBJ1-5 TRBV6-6 CASRGGYQPQHF TGTGCCAGCAGAGGGGGTTATCAGCCCCAGCATTTT
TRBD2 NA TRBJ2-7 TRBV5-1 CASSLQPGLKYEQYF TGCGCCAGCAGCTTACAACCGGGACTAAAATACGAGCAGTACTTC